Shown below are 22 T cell receptor beta chains from a single sample sequenced in a study of shared clonotypes between healthy human individuals. TCRdb keeps only in-frame clones here, not all; method: immunoSEQ multiplex PCR. This sample has about 2.3 million clones, with around 92% found just once. Sequenced sample: naive CD4+ T cells from PBMCs. Subset reported: CD45RA+ positively selected. All receptors derive from a man between 18 and 35 years old in good health. Some clones in this sample may be carry-over from other donors' samples.

The chain combines TRBV28 with TRBJ2-4; D ambiguous. V was cut by 2 bases and J by 0 bases, with 14 bases left in between. The CDR3 sequence is 17 residues long. Germline values: CDR1 MDHEN, CDR2 SYDVKM. The CDR3 protein is CASSLASGYLAKNIQYF. The CDR3 DNA is TGTGCCAGCAGTTTAGCCTCAGGATATCTAGCCAAAAACATTCAGTACTTC.

This clone was counted once. The sample contains more than one DNA sequence encoding this CDR3. The V and J genes are TRBV29-1 and TRBJ1-1, with a weak D call TRBD1 (6 bases). The ends were cut back, 3 bases at V and 5 bases at J, with 10 bases in the middle. The CDR3 has 12 amino acids. From germline, CDR1 is SQVTM and CDR2 ANQGSEA. This chain's CDR3 is CSVERGRTEAFF. In nucleotides, the CDR3 is TGCAGCGTTGAGCGGGGGCGGACTGAAGCTTTCTTT. Combining the CDR3 with reference TRBV29-1 and TRBJ1-1 gives the whole variable domain SAVISQKPSRDICQRGTSLTIQCQVDSQVTMMFWYRQQPGQSLTLIATANQGSEATYESGFVIDKFPISRPNLTFSTLTVSNMSPEDSSIYLCSVERGRTEAFFGQGTRLTVV.

This chain links TRBV5-1 with TRBJ1-6, with a tentative D call TRBD1 (5 bases). This CDR3 spans 15 amino acids. CDR1 and CDR2 (germline): SGHRS, YFSETQ. Trimming cost V 0 bases and J 9 bases, with 13 bases left between them. This chain's CDR3 is CASSLEGQGSSPLHF. DNA of the CDR3: TGCGCCAGCAGCTTGGAGGGGCAGGGAAGTTCACCCCTCCACTTT.

This clone was counted between two and nine times. This chain joins TRBV6-5 and TRBJ1-5, with D possibly TRBD1 on 5 matching bases. V was clipped by 4 bases and J by 4 bases, with 8 bases between them. Germline CDR1 MNHEY, CDR2 SVGAGI. The CDR3 consists of 13 residues. Written as DNA, the CDR3 is TGTGCCAGCAGTTGGGACGGTAATCAGCCCCAGCATTTT. Its protein is CASSWDGNQPQHF.

The rearrangement uses TRBV28 and TRBJ1-1, with D unresolved. This CDR3 region has 17 residues. Per the germline V gene, CDR1 is MDHEN and CDR2 is SYDVKM. Deletions cut 5 bases from V and 0 bases from J, with 19 bases between. In DNA, the CDR3 is TGTGCCAGCAGTCCTAACCGCCGTGAAAGTTTGAACACTGAAGCTTTCTTT. Its translation is CASSPNRRESLNTEAFF.

Remarks on this clone: One junction end disagrees with the germline gene, perhaps due to a read error. This chain uses TRBV11-3 with TRBJ1-2, with a possible D match to TRBD1 (6 bases). The CDR3 sequence is 13 residues long. The V gene's germline CDR1 is SGHNT and CDR2 YENEEA. The CDR3 DNA reads TGTGCCAGCAGCTTAGACTACAAGGACAGTCCATTCTTC. Encoded protein: CASSLDYKDSPFF.

DNA for the CDR3: TGTGCCAGCAGCCCAAATCCCTACGAGCAGTACTTC. It is translated as CASSPNPYEQYF. The chain recombines TRBV11-2 with TRBJ2-5; D call uncertain. The last part of the DNA fits TRBJ2-7 better; the J call may be wrong. CDR1 is SGHAT and CDR2 is FQNNGV in the germline V gene. The CDR3 is 12 residues long.

DNA of the CDR3: TGCGCCAGCAGCCAAGGACTAGCGGGAGCCATCTACAATGAGCAGTTCTTC. Protein sequence: CASSQGLAGAIYNEQFF. The rearrangement joins TRBV4-1 to TRBJ2-1, with 12 bases fitting TRBD2. J was trimmed by 3 bases and V by 1 base; bases with no gene match: 4. Germline V gene data show CDR1 as MGHRA and CDR2 as YSYEKL. This CDR3 contains 17 residues.

The chain combines TRBV9 with TRBJ2-2; perhaps TRBD1 as D (6 bases). The CDR3 consists of 17 residues. Germline V gene data show CDR1 as SGDLS and CDR2 as YYNGEE. V shed 4 bases and J shed 0 bases, with 16 bases lying between them. DNA of the CDR3: TGTGCCAGCAGCACCCAAAAGACAGGATCGAACACCGGGGAGCTGTTTTTT. This encodes CASSTQKTGSNTGELFF.

The DNA for the CDR3 is TGTGCCAGCAGTACTATACGGGGGGGCTATGGCTACACCTTC. Translation gives CASSTIRGGYGYTF. This chain joins TRBV27 and TRBJ1-2, with D tentatively TRBD1 (5 bases). This CDR3 region has 14 residues. Between the trimmed V and J ends, which lost 5 bases and 4 bases, there was a span of 14 bases. Germline V gene data show CDR1 as MNHEY and CDR2 as SMNVEV (reference sequence).

The genes are TRBV5-6 and TRBJ2-5, with 8 bases aligning to TRBD1. Trimming took 3 bases from V and 5 from J; bases not matched to a gene: 3. CDR1 is SGHDT, CDR2 YYEEEE, per germline. The CDR3 extends over 13 amino acids. The CDR3 here is CASSSGQGETQYF. The CDR3 nucleotides read TGTGCCAGCAGCTCAGGACAGGGTGAGACCCAGTACTTC.

CDR3 bases: TGTGCCAGCAGCTCAGGACAGCGGACTGAAGCTTTCTTT. It codes for CASSSGQRTEAFF. This sequence joins TRBV7-2 and TRBJ1-1; D possibly corresponds to TRBD1 (6 bases). Trimming left V 4 bases short and J 5 bases short, with 11 bases between. Germline V gene lookup returns CDR1 SGHTA and CDR2 FQGNSA. The CDR3 is 13 amino acids.

This chain joins TRBV6-1 and TRBJ1-3; the D gene is possibly TRBD1 (5 bases). V gave up 7 bases and J gave up 0 bases, with 13 bases separating them. Germline V gives CDR1 MNHNS, CDR2 SASEGT. The CDR3 contains 15 residues. The CDR3 spells CASTSRGSSGNTIYF. The CDR3 region has the DNA TGTGCCAGCACTTCGCGGGGCAGCTCTGGAAACACCATATATTTT.

The genes are TRBV2 and TRBJ1-4, with 9 bases matching TRBD1. CDR3 size: 14 residues. The germline V gene encodes CDR1 SNHLY and CDR2 FYNNEI. Losses at the gene ends were 9 bases for V and 5 bases for J; bases not matched to a gene: 7. The CDR3 loop is CASEADRGNEKLFF. Written as DNA, the CDR3 is TGTGCCAGTGAAGCGGACAGGGGCAATGAAAAACTGTTTTTT.

The V call is TRBV5-1, the J call TRBJ1-5, with a tentative D call TRBD1 (5 bases). V was shortened by 3 bases and J by 0 bases, with 10 bases between the two germline ends. CDR3 length: 15 residues. Germline values: CDR1 SGHRS, CDR2 YFSETQ. The CDR3 DNA reads TGCGCCAGCAGCTCGGAGGGACTTAGCAATCAGCCCCAGCATTTT. Translated, it gives CASSSEGLSNQPQHF.

The chain employs TRBV5-1 and TRBJ2-1; tentatively, D is TRBD1 or TRBD2 (7 bases each). Germline V gene sequence: CDR1 SGHRS, CDR2 YFSETQ. The CDR3 has 15 amino acids. V was clipped by 4 bases and J by 8 bases, with 19 bases between them. CDR3 bases: TGCGCCAGCAGCCGGGACAGCGGGGCTTGGGATGAGCAGTTCTTC. This codes for CASSRDSGAWDEQFF.

The chain recombines TRBV27 with TRBJ2-3; 11 bases line up with TRBD1. The CDR3 contains 16 residues. Looked up from germline, CDR1 is MNHEY and CDR2 is SMNVEV (reference sequence). V lost 5 bases, J lost 0 bases, and 4 bases stayed unmatched. CDR3 amino acids: CASSLGQGASTDTQYF. The CDR3 DNA reads as TGTGCCAGCAGTCTAGGACAGGGGGCAAGCACAGATACGCAGTATTTT.

The gene calls are TRBV21-1 and TRBJ2-7; TRBD2 is the table's D call, not checked against the DNA. TRBV21-1 is a pseudogene locus. The CDR3 totals 15 residues. The CDR3 nucleotides read TGTGCCAGCAGCAAGGCCAATGGTAGCACCTACGAGCAGTACTTC. The encoded protein is CASSKANGSTYEQYF.

This clone has more than one count but fewer than ten. The chain carries TRBV10-3 and TRBJ1-2; TRBD1 aligns across 11 bases. Trimming removed 8 bases from V and 8 bases from J; junction bases left unmatched: 7. The CDR3 runs 13 residues. CDR1 and CDR2 from the germline V gene are ENHRY and SYGVKD. CDR3: CAIYGQGAEGYTF. In DNA, the CDR3 is TGTGCCATCTATGGACAGGGGGCAGAGGGCTACACCTTC.

The rearrangement uses TRBV2 and TRBJ2-2, with 8 bases aligning to TRBD2. The V and J ends lost 4 bases and 6 bases, in that order; junction bases with no gene match: 10. The CDR3 is 16 amino acids. Germline lookup yields CDR1 SNHLY and CDR2 FYNNEI. The CDR3 is CASSANPGTSAGELFF. The CDR3 region has the DNA TGTGCCAGCAGTGCAAACCCCGGGACTAGTGCCGGGGAGCTGTTTTTT.

This clone was recorded only once. The CDR3 DNA is TGTGCCAGCAGTGAACAACTAGCGGGGGTGGCCTACGAGCAGTACTTC. It encodes CASSEQLAGVAYEQYF. This chain uses TRBV6-1 with TRBJ2-7, with 11 bases lining up with TRBD2. The V gene end was trimmed by 2 bases and the J gene end by 2 bases; junction bases not matched to a gene: 5. This CDR3 has 16 residues. The germline V gene has CDR1 MNHNS and CDR2 SASEGT.

V gene TRBV2 combines with J gene TRBJ2-4, with TRBD2 matching 15 bases. The CDR3 runs to 17 residues. The V and J ends lost 7 bases and 6 bases, in that order; junction bases with no gene match: 10. The germline CDR1 and CDR2 sequences are SNHLY and FYNNEI. CDR3 sequence (DNA): TGTGCCAGCATGGGGACTAGCGGGAGGAGAGGTATAAACATTCAGTACTTC. Translating gives CASMGTSGRRGINIQYF.